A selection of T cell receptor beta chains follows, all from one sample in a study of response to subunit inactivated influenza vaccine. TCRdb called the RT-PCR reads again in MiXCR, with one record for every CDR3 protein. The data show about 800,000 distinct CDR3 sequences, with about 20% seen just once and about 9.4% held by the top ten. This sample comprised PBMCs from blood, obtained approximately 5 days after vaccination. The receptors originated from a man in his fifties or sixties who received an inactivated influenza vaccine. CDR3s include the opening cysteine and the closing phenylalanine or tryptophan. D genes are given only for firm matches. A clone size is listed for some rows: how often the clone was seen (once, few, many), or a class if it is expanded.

TGTGCCAGCAGTGTGGACAGTGGCGCTGGAAACACCATATATTTT	CASSVDSGAGNTIYF	few	TRBV6-4	TRBJ1-3	NA
TGTGCCAGTGGAGGGAAGACACCTAACACAGATACGCAGTATTTT	CASGGKTPNTDTQYF	NA	TRBV25-1	TRBJ2-3	NA
TGTGCCAGCAGTTTAGCGCGTTTGGATCCCTACGAGCAGTACTTC	CASSLARLDPYEQYF	NA	TRBV12-3/TRBV12-4	TRBJ2-7	NA
TGTGCCAGCAGCTCGACTAGCGGGAGTGTGTATGAGCAGTTCTTC	CASSSTSGSVYEQFF	once	TRBV7-2	TRBJ2-1	TRBD2
TGCGCCAGCAGCCAACAATCTAGCGGGGGATTTAAGTACTTC	CASSQQSSGGFKYF	NA	TRBV4-3	TRBJ2-7	TRBD2
TGTGCCAGCAGTTTAGGTCCGGGAGGATCCAAACCTTACAATGAGCAGTTCTTC	CASSLGPGGSKPYNEQFF	NA	TRBV28	TRBJ2-1	TRBD2
TGTGCCAGCAGTTTACCTAGCGGGGGGGCAGATTACAATGAGCAGTTCTTC	CASSLPSGGADYNEQFF	few	TRBV27	TRBJ2-1	TRBD2
TGTGCCAGCAGTTGGAACCAAGAGACCCAGTACTTC	CASSWNQETQYF	few	TRBV6-2/TRBV6-3	TRBJ2-5	NA
TGTGCCAGCAGCTTAGATCTGGGGGGGAGCTCGACAGATACGCAGTATTTT	CASSLDLGGSSTDTQYF	NA	TRBV11-2	TRBJ2-3	TRBD2
TGTGCCAGCAGCTTAGCGCTATCGGGCCAAGAGACCCAGTACTTC	CASSLALSGQETQYF	NA	TRBV7-9	TRBJ2-5	NA
TGCAGTGCTAGAGGGGGTTTGCGGTGGAACACTGAAGCTTTCTTT	CSARGGLRWNTEAFF	many	TRBV20-1	TRBJ1-1	NA
TGTGCCAGCAGCTCACCATTTCAATCGGAGACCCAGTACTTC	CASSSPFQSETQYF	few	TRBV6-1	TRBJ2-5	NA
TGCAGTGCTAGGGGCTCGGGGAAAGAGACCCAGTACTTC	CSARGSGKETQYF	NA	TRBV20-1	TRBJ2-5	NA
TGTGCCAGCAGTTTCCTAGCGGGAGGTGATGAGCAGTTCTTC	CASSFLAGGDEQFF	few	TRBV12-3/TRBV12-4	TRBJ2-1	TRBD2
TGTGCCAGCAGTTTAGGGGGGACGGCGCGTGAGCAGTTCTTC	CASSLGGTAREQFF	few	TRBV12-3/TRBV12-4	TRBJ2-1	NA
TGTGCCAGCAGCCTCTTCCTACCGGGGCCCTGGGCAGGCAATGAGCAGTTCTTC	CASSLFLPGPWAGNEQFF	NA	TRBV3-1	TRBJ2-1	NA
TGTGCCAGCAGCTTAATGGCGGGAGTCCGGGAGACCCAGTACTTC	CASSLMAGVRETQYF	NA	TRBV11-2	TRBJ2-5	TRBD2
TGTGCCAGCGTTGGAGATGAGCAGTTCTTC	CASVGDEQFF	many	TRBV6-6	TRBJ2-1	NA
TGTGCCAGCAGTTTAGCGGGGGTAGATACGCAGTATTTT	CASSLAGVDTQYF	many	TRBV12-3/TRBV12-4	TRBJ2-3	NA
TGTGCCAGCAGCCCCATGGCCCATAGGGAAAATACGCAGTATTTT	CASSPMAHRENTQYF	few	TRBV7-3	TRBJ2-3	NA
TGCAGTGCTCGCCCTCGGGGCGGGGTATACACAGATACGCAGTATTTT	CSARPRGGVYTDTQYF	NA	TRBV20-1	TRBJ2-3	NA
TGCAGTGCCGCGACAGTGGGGACAGGGTCAAGCGAGCAGTACTTC	CSAATVGTGSSEQYF	NA	TRBV20-1	TRBJ2-7	TRBD1
TGCGCCAGCAGCATAGGACTCGGTCTAAGCACAGATACGCAGTATTTT	CASSIGLGLSTDTQYF	few	TRBV5-1	TRBJ2-3	NA
TGTGCCAGCAGCCGACTTCAGGCGAGGGAGGTTAAGGATGAGCAGTTCTTC	CASSRLQAREVKDEQFF	NA	TRBV14	TRBJ2-1	NA
TGCAGTGCTAGAGATGTTAGGGACTACGAGCAGTACTTC	CSARDVRDYEQYF	few	TRBV20-1	TRBJ2-7	NA
TGTGCCAGCAGCCTGGAATTGGCAACTAATGAAAAACTGTTTTTT	CASSLELATNEKLFF	NA	TRBV7-9	TRBJ1-4	NA
TGTGCCAGCAGCAGGACAATAGACTACGAGCAGTACTTC	CASSRTIDYEQYF	few	TRBV6-1	TRBJ2-7	NA
TGTGCCAGCAGCTACATGCAGGGGACCTACGAGCAGTACTTC	CASSYMQGTYEQYF	NA	TRBV12-3/TRBV12-4	TRBJ2-7	NA
TGCGCCAGCAGTTTAATCCCTACTCGCGAGCAGTACTTC	CASSLIPTREQYF	NA	TRBV5-1	TRBJ2-7	NA
TGTGCCAGCAGTTTAAAGGCCCGGGACAGGAACACTGAAGCTTTCTTT	CASSLKARDRNTEAFF	NA	TRBV12-3/TRBV12-4	TRBJ1-1	TRBD1
TGCAGCGGATCAGGGGGAGAAAACATTCAGTACTTC	CSGSGGENIQYF	many	TRBV29-1	TRBJ2-4	TRBD1
NA	CASSVGTGSPFF	many	TRBV9	TRBJ2-1	NA
TGCGCCAGCAGCCAAGATCCGACAGGGCATGGGCAGTTCTTC	CASSQDPTGHGQFF	few	TRBV4-1	TRBJ2-1	TRBD1
TGTGCCAGCAGCCAAGTCACGGGACTAGCGGGGGGGAAACCGCGCACAGATACGCAGTATTTT	CASSQVTGLAGGKPRTDTQYF	few	TRBV4-2	TRBJ2-3	TRBD2
TGTGCCAGCAGCCAAAGAAACACCATATATTTT	CASSQRNTIYF	few	TRBV7-2	TRBJ1-3	NA
TGCAGTGCTACGGGGCCCCCCACCGGGGAGCTGTTTTTT	CSATGPPTGELFF	few	TRBV20-1	TRBJ2-2	NA
TGTGCCAGCAGCGGGAGGACTAGCGGGGCCAATGAGCAGTTCTTC	CASSGRTSGANEQFF	many	TRBV7-8	TRBJ2-1	TRBD2
TGTGCCAGCAACAACAGGGAGGCGGACACCGGGGAGCTGTTTTTT	CASNNREADTGELFF	few	TRBV5-5	TRBJ2-2	NA
TGCGCCAGCGACTTCGGGGGCCGACCTGGACATGAGCAGTTCTTC	CASDFGGRPGHEQFF	many	TRBV5-1	TRBJ2-1	NA
TGTGCCAGCAGCCGACTCAGCCCAGGCGACTATGGCTACACCTTC	CASSRLSPGDYGYTF	NA	TRBV11-1	TRBJ1-2	NA
TGTGCCAGCAGTCATGCGGTCAGGGTAGGGGGTGAGCAGTTCTTC	CASSHAVRVGGEQFF	NA	TRBV12-3/TRBV12-4	TRBJ2-1	NA
TGTGCCAGCAGCTCGGGGTGGAACCCTACCTACGAGCAGTACTTC	CASSSGWNPTYEQYF	NA	TRBV7-2	TRBJ2-7	NA
TGTGCCATCAGTGGGTCTGATCGGAGGAGATCCGGAAACACCATATATTTT	CAISGSDRRRSGNTIYF	few	TRBV10-3	TRBJ1-3	NA
TGCAGCGTTGACGACCCGGGGTCTTCCTACGAGCAGTACTTC	CSVDDPGSSYEQYF	NA	TRBV29-1	TRBJ2-7	NA
TGTGCCAGCAGTACCCTCTTGGAGCGGCTGATGGAGACCCAGTACTTC	CASSTLLERLMETQYF	NA	TRBV6-2/TRBV6-3	TRBJ2-5	NA
TGTGCCAGCAGCTCCTTCGGGACTAGCGGGAGGGCCTCGTACAATGAGCAGTTCTTC	CASSSFGTSGRASYNEQFF	NA	TRBV11-1	TRBJ2-1	TRBD2
TGTGCCAGCAGCTTGCAAGTCGGCAATTCGGACATTCAGTACTTC	CASSLQVGNSDIQYF	many	TRBV5-5	TRBJ2-4	NA
TGTGCCAGCAGCGTAGCGGGACAGGGGTTCGGGGAGCTGTTTTTT	CASSVAGQGFGELFF	NA	TRBV9	TRBJ2-2	TRBD1
TGCGCCAGCAGCTTGGCTAGCGGGCAAGACAATGAGCAGTTCTTC	CASSLASGQDNEQFF	NA	TRBV5-1	TRBJ2-1	TRBD2
TGTGCCAGCAGCGCCCTCGGGGGGGAGACCCAGTACTTC	CASSALGGETQYF	NA	TRBV9	TRBJ2-5	TRBD2
TGTGCCACCAGTGATTGGCAGGGCAATAATGAGCAGTTCTTC	CATSDWQGNNEQFF	NA	TRBV24-1	TRBJ2-1	NA
TGCAGTGCTAGAGAGAGGACAGGGGGCTATGGCTACACCTTC	CSARERTGGYGYTF	few	TRBV20-1	TRBJ1-2	TRBD1
TGTGCCACCAGCAGGCCATGGACCACAACAGATACGCAGTATTTT	CATSRPWTTTDTQYF	few	TRBV15	TRBJ2-3	NA